This TCR beta chain was observed in a study of T cells in Graves' hyperthyroidism and ophthalmopathy. Exclusions: uncontrolled infection, other autoimmune disease, pregnancy, lactation. Ten or more counts support this clonotype. Germline V gene data show CDR1 as KGHSH and CDR2 as LQKENI. The CDR3 is made up of 15 amino acids. V lost 2 bases to trimming and J lost 7 bases, with 17 bases between them. RNA transcripts served as the template for amplifying TCR beta CDR3 regions. The HTBI primer set drove a first-round RT-PCR of the TCR CDR3. MiXCR was run by TCRdb on the multiplex PCR reads, yielding one entry per CDR3 protein. This table holds fewer than 350,000 distinct CDR3 sequences, around 20% found once.

This TCR derives from a woman between 50 and 59 years old with Graves' hyperthyroidism. V is TRBV18 and J is TRBJ2-5, with D possibly being TRBD1 (6 bases). What was sequenced was blood. The CDR3 here is CASSPALWTEGTQYF. The CDR3 DNA reads TGTGCCAGCTCACCAGCTCTTTGGACAGAGGGGACCCAGTACTTC.